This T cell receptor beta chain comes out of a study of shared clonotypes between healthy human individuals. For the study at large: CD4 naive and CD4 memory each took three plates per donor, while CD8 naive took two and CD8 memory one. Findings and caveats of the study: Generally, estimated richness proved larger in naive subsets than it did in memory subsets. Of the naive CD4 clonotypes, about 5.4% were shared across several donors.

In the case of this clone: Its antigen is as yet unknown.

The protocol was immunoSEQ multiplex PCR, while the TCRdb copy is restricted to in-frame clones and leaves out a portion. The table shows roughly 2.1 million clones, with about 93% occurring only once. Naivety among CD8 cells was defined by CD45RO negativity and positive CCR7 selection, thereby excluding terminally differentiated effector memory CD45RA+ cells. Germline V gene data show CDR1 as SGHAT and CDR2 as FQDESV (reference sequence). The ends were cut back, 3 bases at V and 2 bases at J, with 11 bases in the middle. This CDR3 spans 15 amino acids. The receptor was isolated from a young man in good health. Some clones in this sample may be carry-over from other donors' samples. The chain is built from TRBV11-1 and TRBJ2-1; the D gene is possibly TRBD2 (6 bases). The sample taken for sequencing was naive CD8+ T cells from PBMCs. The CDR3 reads CASSFGAGPYNEQFF. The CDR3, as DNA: TGTGCCAGCAGCTTCGGAGCGGGCCCCTACAATGAGCAGTTCTTC.